Below are 10 T cell receptor beta chains sequenced from a single sample in a study of T cell clonotyping in hematopoietic cell transplantation. Profiled with immunoSEQ multiplex PCR; TCRdb holds only in-frame clones, not every one. The table includes 40,000 to 45,000 clones, around 95% detected once. Sequencing was done on a sample of peripheral blood mononuclear cells. Every receptor here comes from a woman aged 50 to 60 in good health. Some clones in this sample may be carry-over from other donors' samples.

The V gene is TRBV5-4, the J gene TRBJ1-2; D unresolved. Trimming removed 5 bases at V and 4 bases at J, with 15 bases between. There are 14 residues in the CDR3. In germline, CDR1 is SGHNT, CDR2 YYREEE (reference sequence). The CDR3 DNA reads TGTGCCAGCAGACAGATTGAGGGTGGCTATGGCTACACCTTC. Its protein is CASRQIEGGYGYTF.

The chain has TRBV7-2 and TRBJ1-2; D is unclear. Germline values: CDR1 SGHTA, CDR2 FQGNSA. Deletions cut 5 bases from V and 0 bases from J, with 13 bases between. The CDR3 is 15 residues long. The CDR3: CASSPTQGTNYGYTF. The CDR3 DNA is TGTGCCAGCAGCCCGACGCAAGGGACTAACTATGGCTACACCTTC.

J is TRBJ2-3 and V is TRBV10-3; the D call may be TRBD1 or TRBD2 (6 bases each). Trimming pared 6 bases from V and 4 bases from J, leaving 11 bases between. The V gene's germline CDR1 is ENHRY and CDR2 SYGVKD. CDR3 length: 13 amino acids. Here the CDR3 reads CAIRGGGADTQYF. Written as DNA, the CDR3 is TGTGCCATCAGGGGGGGCGGGGCAGATACGCAGTATTTT.

CDR3 sequence reads: CASSSRVANTEAFF. The CDR3 bases are TGTGCCAGCAGCTCAAGGGTTGCGAACACTGAAGCTTTCTTT. The V and J genes are TRBV5-4 and TRBJ1-1; D is unclear. The CDR3 totals 14 residues. The V and J ends lost 3 bases and 1 base respectively, with 10 bases between them. Per germline, CDR1 SGHNT and CDR2 YYREEE (reference sequence). Using reference TRBV5-4 and TRBJ1-1 for the parts outside the CDR3, the full variable domain is ETGVTQSPTHLIKTRGQQVTLRCSSQSGHNTVSWYQQALGQGPQFIFQYYREEENGRGNFPPRFSGLQFPNYSSELNVNALELDDSALYLCASSSRVANTEAFFGQGTRLTVV.

J is TRBJ1-2 and V is TRBV13; possibly TRBD1 for D (6 bases). The CDR3 is 16 residues long. Between the trimmed V and J ends, which lost 6 bases and 6 bases, there was a span of 23 bases. Germline V gives CDR1 PRHDT, CDR2 FYEKMQ (reference sequence). The DNA of the CDR3 is TGTGCCAGCAGGGAGTTGAGGGGGTGGAGTTTAGATGGCTACACCTTC. It specifies CASRELRGWSLDGYTF.

This clone has only a few counts. This CDR3 reads CASEFTNSPLHF. CDR3 DNA sequence: TGTGCCAGCGAATTCACAAATTCACCCCTCCACTTT. V is TRBV2 and J is TRBJ1-6, with D hard to call. Germline V gene sequence: CDR1 SNHLY, CDR2 FYNNEI. V gave up 8 bases and J gave up 7 bases, with 9 bases separating them. This CDR3 region has 12 residues.

This clone is a singleton in its sample. The chain carries TRBV19 and TRBJ1-5; 7 bases match TRBD1. CDR1 and CDR2 from the germline V gene are LNHDA and SQIVND (reference sequence). The CDR3 extends over 14 amino acids. Trimming took 7 bases from V and 10 from J; bases not matched to a gene: 13. The CDR3 loop reads CASTWDRGGKPQHF. CDR3 DNA sequence: TGTGCCAGTACCTGGGACAGAGGGGGGAAACCCCAGCATTTT.

This chain links TRBV9 with TRBJ2-1; TRBD2 aligns across 7 bases. Germline V gene data show CDR1 as SGDLS and CDR2 as YYNGEE. The CDR3 runs to 15 residues. J gave up 4 bases and V 2 bases, and 6 bases lay outside the gene matches. CDR3 sequence (DNA): TGTGCCAGCAGCGTGGGGGGGGGAAGGTACAATGAGCAGTTCTTC. Amino acid sequence: CASSVGGGRYNEQFF.

The genes are TRBV6-4 and TRBJ2-3; 14 bases line up with TRBD2. The CDR3 extends over 16 amino acids. The V gene's germline CDR1 is MRHNA and CDR2 SNTAGT. Trimming took 0 bases from V and 4 from J; bases not matched to a gene: 0. The CDR3 region is CASSDSTSGGADTQYF. CDR3 bases: TGTGCCAGCAGTGACTCGACTAGCGGGGGGGCAGATACGCAGTATTTT.

The CDR3 reads CASSVQNPEPQHF. In DNA form, the CDR3 reads TGTGCCAGTAGTGTCCAGAACCCGGAGCCCCAGCATTTT. The chain couples TRBV19 to TRBJ1-5; D uncertain. The CDR3 consists of 13 residues. Germline V CDR1 and CDR2: LNHDA, SQIVND (reference sequence). Trimming removed 5 bases at V and 8 bases at J, with 13 bases between.